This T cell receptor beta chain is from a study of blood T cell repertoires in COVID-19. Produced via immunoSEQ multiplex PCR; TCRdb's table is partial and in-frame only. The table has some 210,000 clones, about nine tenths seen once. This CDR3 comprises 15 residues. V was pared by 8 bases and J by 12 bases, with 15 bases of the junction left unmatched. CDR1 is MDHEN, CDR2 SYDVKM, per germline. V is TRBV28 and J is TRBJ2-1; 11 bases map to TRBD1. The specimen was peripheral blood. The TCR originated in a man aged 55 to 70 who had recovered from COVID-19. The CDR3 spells CASLPGGQGAFAQFF. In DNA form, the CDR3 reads TGTGCCAGCCTTCCCGGAGGACAGGGGGCCTTCGCGCAGTTCTTC.